Following are 16 T cell receptor beta chains from one sample sequenced in a study of CD8 T cells in Susac syndrome (dated by TCRdb to between 2018 and 2020). Libraries were constructed by the immunoSEQ multiplex PCR assay. RNA was extracted using the RNeasy kit, and about 0.5 to 1 ug of the RNA was reverse transcribed with random hexamers. TCRdb reprocessed the public reads (quality trimming at Q25 with fastp, clone calling with MiXCR) and kept in-frame beta chains. Identical CDR3 proteins give one entry, which carries the most common genes and DNA. This sample holds roughly 120,000 distinct CDR3 sequences; over 85% were observed only once. The ten top clones hold more than 0.075% of the sample. The sample taken for sequencing was CD4+ T cells from PBMCs. These receptors were taken from a human donor in good health.

The V call is TRBV6-6, the J call TRBJ2-4; 9 nucleotides agree with TRBD2. CDR3 length: 16 residues. Looked up from germline, CDR1 is MNHNY and CDR2 is SVGAGI (reference sequence). J was trimmed by 2 bases and V by 6 bases; bases with no gene match: 8. The CDR3 loop is CASRGGRAETKNIQYF. DNA of the CDR3: TGTGCCAGCAGGGGCGGGAGGGCCGAAACCAAAAACATTCAGTACTTC.

This clonotype was detected a few times. The junction departs from germline at one end; a sequencing error may be responsible. The chain uses TRBV7-9 and TRBJ1-2, with TRBD1 matching over 9 bases. Germline CDR1 SEHNR, CDR2 FQNEAQ (reference sequence). The CDR3 covers 13 residues. The DNA of the CDR3 is TGTGCCAGCACCTTAGACAGGGGGTATGGCTACACCTTC. This gives the protein CASTLDRGYGYTF.

V gene TRBV29-1 combines with J gene TRBJ2-5; D gene ambiguous. Germline lookup yields CDR1 SQVTM and CDR2 ANQGSEA. V dropped 5 bases and J dropped 4 bases, with 8 bases sitting between them. The CDR3 spans 11 residues. Here the CDR3 reads CSVPLGETQYF. The CDR3 DNA reads as TGCAGCGTTCCGTTAGGAGAGACCCAGTACTTC.

This chain joins TRBV2 and TRBJ1-1, with no clear D. The CDR3 extends over 13 amino acids. Germline assignment: CDR1 SNHLY and CDR2 FYNNEI. The germline V and J ends were trimmed by 7 bases and 2 bases, with 11 bases remaining between them. The CDR3 loop is CASILEHNTEAFF. The CDR3 nucleotides are TGTGCCAGCATATTGGAACATAACACTGAAGCTTTCTTT.

Note on this clonotype: The conserved phenylalanine or tryptophan normally closing the CDR3 is absent here, so this likely arose from a read error. It is unclear where the CDR3 begins or ends on the DNA, so no DNA is shown, and the CDR3 is as TCRdb lists it. The genes are TRBV10-3 and TRBJ2-7; the table names TRBD1, a call not compared with the DNA. The germline V gene encodes CDR1 ENHRY and CDR2 SYGVKD. The CDR3 region is 13 residues in length, termini included. This CDR3 reads CAISVETGTDTNS.

This clonotype has just one count. The genes are TRBV2 and TRBJ2-5, with 10 bases that match TRBD2. The germline CDR1 and CDR2 sequences are SNHLY and FYNNEI. With 3 bases clipped from V and 5 bases from J, the junction kept 6 bases outside the gene matches. CDR3 length: 15 residues. As DNA, the CDR3 is TGTGCCAGCAGTGATTCCAGCGGGAGGGCGGAGACCCAGTACTTC. Protein product: CASSDSSGRAETQYF.

The rearrangement links TRBV4-1 to TRBJ1-1; TRBD1 might be the D (5 bases). Trimming left V 4 bases short and J 5 bases short, with 23 bases between. Germline CDR1 MGHRA, CDR2 YSYEKL. The CDR3 loop spans 17 amino acids. CDR3 region: CASSPIGAQGDGTEAFF. The CDR3 DNA reads as TGCGCCAGCAGCCCGATCGGAGCCCAGGGTGATGGGACTGAAGCTTTCTTT.

The chain employs TRBV29-1 and TRBJ2-1; 11 bases align to TRBD2. Germline CDR1 SQVTM, CDR2 ANQGSEA. The CDR3 is made up of 17 amino acids. Germline trimming cut 6 bases from V and 2 bases from J; bases unmatched to any gene: 12. The CDR3 DNA reads TGCAGCGTCGTTCGGGGGACTAGCGGTAATACCTACAATGAGCAGTTCTTC. This sequence encodes CSVVRGTSGNTYNEQFF.

J is TRBJ1-1 and V is TRBV20-1, with D possibly matching TRBD1 (5 bases). The CDR3 is made up of 13 amino acids. Germline values: CDR1 DFQATT, CDR2 SNEGSKA (reference sequence). The V and J ends lost 5 bases and 4 bases respectively, with 14 bases between them. CDR3 protein: CSAYGGIGTEAFF. The DNA for the CDR3 is TGCAGTGCTTACGGGGGAATAGGCACTGAAGCTTTCTTT.

This chain connects TRBV5-1 to TRBJ2-7, with 7 bases identical to TRBD1. Trimming at V came to 1 base and at J to 7 bases, leaving 8 bases not matched to a gene. Germline-derived CDR1 and CDR2 are SGHRS and YFSETQ. There are 14 residues in the CDR3. Here the CDR3 reads CASSLILGGGEQYF. CDR3 DNA sequence: TGCGCCAGCAGCTTGATCTTAGGGGGCGGGGAGCAGTACTTC.

The V call is TRBV4-2, the J call TRBJ2-1, with 10 bases identical to TRBD1. Germline CDR1 is LGHNA and CDR2 is YNFKEQ. V shed 3 bases and J 6 bases; nucleotides not matched to a gene: 2. This CDR3 comprises 14 residues. CDR3 protein: CASSQTGGLNEQFF. DNA for the CDR3: TGTGCCAGCAGCCAGACAGGGGGCCTCAATGAGCAGTTCTTC.

The V call is TRBV4-1, the J call TRBJ1-1; a possible D gene is TRBD1 (5 bases). The CDR3 covers 14 residues. Germline V lookup: CDR1 MGHRA, CDR2 YSYEKL. V was pared by 0 bases and J by 4 bases, with 9 bases between. The CDR3 is CASSQEAGLTEAFF. As DNA, the CDR3 is TGCGCCAGCAGCCAAGAGGCGGGGCTCACTGAAGCTTTCTTT.

This chain joins TRBV2 and TRBJ2-3, with unresolved D. Germline CDR1 and CDR2: SNHLY and FYNNEI. CDR3 size: 14 residues. V was clipped by 7 bases and J by 4 bases, with 15 bases between them. This CDR3 reads CASTERPNADTQYF. The CDR3 nucleotides are TGTGCCAGCACCGAGAGGCCTAACGCAGATACGCAGTATTTT.

As to this clonotype: Mismatch with germline at one junction end may stem from a read error. This chain uses TRBV6-1 with TRBJ2-7; 7 nucleotides match TRBD1. Germline CDR1 reads MNHNS; CDR2 reads SASEGT. This CDR3 has 14 amino acids. The CDR3 DNA is TGTGCCAGCAGTGTCCGGGACAGCTCCTACGAACAGTACTTC. Protein sequence: CASSVRDSSYEQYF.

The J gene is TRBJ1-5, the V gene TRBV7-9; tentatively, D is TRBD1 (6 bases). V was shortened by 5 bases and J by 6 bases, with 11 bases between the two germline ends. In germline, CDR1 is SEHNR, CDR2 FQNEAQ (reference sequence). The CDR3 covers 13 residues. CDR3 bases: TGTGCCAGCAGCAAGGACAGTTCTCAGCCCCAGCATTTT. Amino acid sequence: CASSKDSSQPQHF.

The V call is TRBV29-1, the J call TRBJ2-3, with D unresolved. CDR1 is SQVTM, CDR2 ANQGSEA, per germline. This CDR3 comprises 10 residues. Deletions cut 7 bases from V and 6 bases from J, with 8 bases between. CDR3 in DNA: TGCAGCGCCCTCTGGGATACGCAGTATTTT. Translation: CSALWDTQYF.